Given below is one T cell receptor (beta chain) in context. Treatment denoted: around 19 received Ad26.COV2.S at low or high dose, single or two shots; roughly 5 received placebo; per-sample allocation not given. Sample collection was performed on day 63 after the first vaccine or placebo injection. What was given as vaccine was an Ad26 vector encoding Wuhan-strain SARS-CoV-2 spike. The CDR3 sequence is 15 residues long. Germline V CDR1 and CDR2: SGHNT, YYREEE (reference sequence). The germline V and J ends were trimmed by 4 bases and 0 bases, with 11 bases remaining between them. This record belongs to a study of Ad26.COV2.S vaccination and SARS-CoV-2 variants. Whole-study context: In the COV1001 trial, the donor was in the Ad26.COV2.S arm. By the intramuscular route, Ad26.COV2.S was given once, or twice 56 days apart.

The data were produced by immunoSEQ multiplex PCR, yet TCRdb's version contains in-frame clones alone and is incomplete. The profile shows about 400,000 clones, approximately 89% of them singletons. Sample: peripheral blood, taken in a trial of Ad26.COV2.S vaccine versus placebo. The rearrangement uses TRBV5-4 and TRBJ2-1, with D tentatively TRBD1 or TRBD2 (5 bases each). The sequence derives from a person aged 18 to 65 who received the Ad26.COV2.S COVID-19 vaccine or a placebo. The CDR3 reads CASSRWGSSYNEQFF. The CDR3 coding sequence is TGTGCCAGCAGCCGCTGGGGGAGCTCCTACAATGAGCAGTTCTTC.